The text below deals with one T cell receptor beta chain. Its antigen is still unknown. Expressed TCRB transcripts were sequenced because the isolated RNA had all been reverse transcribed beforehand. This table comes from immunoSEQ multiplex PCR, and its TCRdb copy is limited to in-frame clones, with some not included. The sample carries fewer than 350,000 clones, approximately 8.1% recorded once. The germline V gene encodes CDR1 SGDLS and CDR2 YYNGEE. The CDR3 extends over 15 amino acids. With 1 base clipped from V and 5 bases from J, the junction kept 6 bases outside the gene matches. The data were obtained in a study of beta chain features in type 1 diabetes. Points from the study as a whole: Among all four CD4+ subsets, Type 1 diabetes patients had TCRB CDR3s that were moderately but significantly shorter.

The sequenced material came from central memory CD4+ T cells from blood. V gene TRBV9 combines with J gene TRBJ2-1; 7 nucleotides agree with TRBD2. This TCR was recovered from a woman between 18 and 29 years old in good health. CDR3 in amino acids: CASSVWASGHNEQFF. In DNA, the CDR3 is TGTGCCAGCAGCGTATGGGCTAGCGGACACAATGAGCAGTTCTTC.